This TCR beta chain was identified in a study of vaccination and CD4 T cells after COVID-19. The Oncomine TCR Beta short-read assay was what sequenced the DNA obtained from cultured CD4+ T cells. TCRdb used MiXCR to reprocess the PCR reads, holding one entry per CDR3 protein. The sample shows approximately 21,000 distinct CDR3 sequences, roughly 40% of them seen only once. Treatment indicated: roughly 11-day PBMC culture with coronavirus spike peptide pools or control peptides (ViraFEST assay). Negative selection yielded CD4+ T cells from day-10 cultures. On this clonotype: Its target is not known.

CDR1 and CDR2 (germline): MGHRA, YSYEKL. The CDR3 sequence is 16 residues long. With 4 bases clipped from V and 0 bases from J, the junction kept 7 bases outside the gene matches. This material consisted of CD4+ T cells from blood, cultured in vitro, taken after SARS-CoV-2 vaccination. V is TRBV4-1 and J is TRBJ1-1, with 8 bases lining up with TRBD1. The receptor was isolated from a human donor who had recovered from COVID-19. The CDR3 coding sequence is TGCGCCAGCAGCCGACAGGGGAGGACCATGAACACTGAAGCTTTCTTT. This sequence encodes CASSRQGRTMNTEAFF.